This T cell receptor (beta chain) stems from a study of blood T cell repertoires in COVID-19. Repertoires were generated with immunoSEQ multiplex PCR, while TCRdb's copy carries only in-frame clones and drops some. The repertoire has 200,000 or so clones, about 88% of them found once; the top ten carry about 2.2%. CDR1 is MDHEN and CDR2 is SYDVKM in the germline V gene. V gave up 6 bases and J gave up 9 bases, with 23 bases separating them. The CDR3 length is 15 residues. This clone was seen a single time. The chain couples TRBV28 to TRBJ2-5; possible D gene TRBD1, 6 bases. This receptor was identified in a woman between 40 and 55 years old with acute COVID-19. Sequencing was performed on PBMCs or T cells enriched from blood (not recorded which). The CDR3 sequence: CASSPHGGTSGAQYF. The CDR3 DNA follows: TGTGCCAGCAGCCCCCATGGGGGCACGTCCGGGGCCCAGTACTTC.